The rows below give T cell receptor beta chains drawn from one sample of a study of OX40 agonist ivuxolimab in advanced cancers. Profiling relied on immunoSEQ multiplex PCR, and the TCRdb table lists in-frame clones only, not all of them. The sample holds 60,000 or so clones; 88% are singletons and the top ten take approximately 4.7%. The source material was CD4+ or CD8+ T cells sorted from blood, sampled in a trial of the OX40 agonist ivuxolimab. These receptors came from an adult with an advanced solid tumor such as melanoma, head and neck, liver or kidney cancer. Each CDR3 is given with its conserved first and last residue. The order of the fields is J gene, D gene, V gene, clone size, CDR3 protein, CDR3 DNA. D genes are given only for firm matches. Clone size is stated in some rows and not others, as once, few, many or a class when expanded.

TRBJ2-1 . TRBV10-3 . CAISIPDTYNEQFF TGTGCCATCAGTATCCCGGATACCTACAATGAGCAGTTCTTC
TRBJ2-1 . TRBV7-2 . CASSRNSGNNEQFF TGTGCCAGCAGCCGAAATAGCGGAAACAATGAGCAGTTCTTC
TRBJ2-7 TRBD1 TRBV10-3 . CATTGPRQGSEQYF TGTGCCACAACCGGGCCCCGACAGGGGAGTGAGCAGTACTTC
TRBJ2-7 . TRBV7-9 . CASSSPGGGKAYEQYF TGTGCCAGCAGCTCGCCCGGGGGAGGTAAGGCCTACGAGCAGTACTTC
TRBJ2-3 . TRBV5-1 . CASSLGRQVGTDTQYF TGCGCCAGCAGCTTGGGAAGACAGGTCGGCACAGATACGCAGTATTTT
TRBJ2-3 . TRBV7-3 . CASSSLGQSSTDTQYF TGTGCCAGCAGCTCATTGGGCCAATCTAGCACAGATACGCAGTATTTT
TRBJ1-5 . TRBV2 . CASRKTTDQPQHF TGTGCCAGCAGGAAGACGACAGATCAGCCCCAGCATTTT
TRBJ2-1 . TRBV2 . CASSEGWNEQFF TGTGCCAGCAGTGAAGGCTGGAATGAGCAGTTCTTC
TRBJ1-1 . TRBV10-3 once CAISDMGTNTEAFF TGTGCCATCAGTGATATGGGGACGAACACTGAAGCTTTCTTT
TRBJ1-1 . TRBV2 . CASGGKGVVTEAFF TGTGCCAGCGGGGGTAAGGGGGTCGTCACTGAAGCTTTCTTT
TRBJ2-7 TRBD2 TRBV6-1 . CASRTLAGGSHEQYF TGTGCCAGTAGAACACTGGCGGGAGGTTCCCACGAGCAGTACTTC
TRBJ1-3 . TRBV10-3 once CAISEQTVAGNTIYF TGTGCCATCAGTGAGCAGACAGTAGCAGGAAACACCATATATTTT
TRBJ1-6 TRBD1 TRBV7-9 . CASSHPDRVYNSPLHF TGTGCCAGCAGCCATCCGGACAGGGTGTATAATTCACCCCTCCACTTT
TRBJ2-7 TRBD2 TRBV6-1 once CASSAGGLYEQYF TGTGCCAGCAGTGCGGGGGGGCTCTACGAGCAGTACTTC
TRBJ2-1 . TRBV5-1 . CASSLEGFYNEQFF TGCGCCAGCAGCTTGGAAGGGTTCTACAATGAGCAGTTCTTC
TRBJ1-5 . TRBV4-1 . CASSQDHRDGGQPQHF TGCGCCAGCAGCCAAGATCACAGGGACGGTGGACAGCCCCAGCATTTT
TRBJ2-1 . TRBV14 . CASSLGDLNEQFF TGTGCCAGCAGCCTCGGGGACCTCAATGAGCAGTTCTTC
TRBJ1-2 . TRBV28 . CASSYGPGLVGGYTF TGTGCCAGCAGTTACGGACCCGGGTTGGTGGGTGGCTACACCTTC
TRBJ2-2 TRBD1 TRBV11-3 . CASSWEQGVGGTGELFF TGTGCCAGCAGCTGGGAACAGGGGGTAGGAGGCACCGGGGAGCTGTTTTTT
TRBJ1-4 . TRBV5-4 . CASSSRDTANEKLFF TGTGCCAGCAGCTCCCGGGACACGGCTAATGAAAAACTGTTTTTT
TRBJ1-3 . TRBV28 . CASSPQRAGNTIYF TGTGCCAGCAGTCCCCAGCGGGCTGGAAACACCATATATTTT
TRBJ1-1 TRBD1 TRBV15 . CATSRDRESAEAFF TGTGCCACCAGTCGGGACAGGGAGAGCGCTGAAGCTTTCTTT
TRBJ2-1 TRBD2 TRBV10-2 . CASSEKRGVLGDEQFF TGCGCCAGCAGTGAGAAGCGGGGGGTCCTCGGGGATGAGCAGTTCTTC
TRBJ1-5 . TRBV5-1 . CASSSGVGNQPQHF TGCGCCAGCAGCTCGGGGGTAGGGAATCAGCCCCAGCATTTT
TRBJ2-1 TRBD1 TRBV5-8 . CASSLSRLRTGTTSYNEQFF TGTGCCAGCAGCTTGAGCAGACTTCGGACAGGGACCACCTCCTACAATGAGCAGTTCTTC
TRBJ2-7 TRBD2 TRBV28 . CASADSGSAYEQYF TGTGCCAGCGCCGACAGCGGGAGCGCCTACGAGCAGTACTTC
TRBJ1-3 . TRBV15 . CATSRVALSGNTIYF TGTGCCACCAGCAGAGTCGCCCTTTCTGGAAACACCATATATTTT
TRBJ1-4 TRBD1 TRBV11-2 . CASSLDGPPRGQLFF TGTGCCAGCAGCTTGGACGGCCCTCCGAGGGGGCAACTGTTTTTT
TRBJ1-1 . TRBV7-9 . CASSLGVGSSNTEAFF TGTGCCAGCAGCTTAGGGGTGGGCAGCTCGAACACTGAAGCTTTCTTT
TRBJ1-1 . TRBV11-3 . CASRIEGEAVTEAFF TGTGCCAGCAGAATCGAGGGAGAAGCCGTCACTGAAGCTTTCTTT
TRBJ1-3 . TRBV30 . CAANAWGSGNTIYF TGTGCCGCCAACGCATGGGGTTCAGGAAACACCATATATTTT
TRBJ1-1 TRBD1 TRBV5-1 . CASSWGQGKNTEAFF TGCGCCAGCAGCTGGGGACAGGGAAAGAACACTGAAGCTTTCTTT
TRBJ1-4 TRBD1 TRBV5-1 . CASSDRVSNEKLFF TGCGCCAGCAGTGACAGGGTTTCTAATGAAAAACTGTTTTTT
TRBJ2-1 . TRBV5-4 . CASSSAESSYNEQFF TGTGCCAGCAGCTCTGCGGAGAGCTCCTACAATGAGCAGTTCTTC
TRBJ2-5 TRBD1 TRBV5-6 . CASSFGTDQETQYF TGTGCCAGCAGCTTTGGGACAGACCAAGAGACCCAGTACTTC
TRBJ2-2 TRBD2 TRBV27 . CASSQRRTGTSGTGELFF TGTGCCAGCAGCCAACGACGAACCGGGACTAGCGGCACCGGGGAGCTGTTTTTT
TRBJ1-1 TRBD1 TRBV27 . CASSHGTVNTEAFF TGTGCCAGCAGTCACGGGACAGTAAACACTGAAGCTTTCTTT
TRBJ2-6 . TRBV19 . CASSTFSGANVLTF TGTGCCAGTAGTACTTTTTCTGGGGCCAACGTCCTGACTTTC
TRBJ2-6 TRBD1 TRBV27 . CASTSRTGGAGANVLTF TGTGCCAGCACCAGCCGGACAGGGGGCGCTGGGGCCAACGTCCTGACTTTC
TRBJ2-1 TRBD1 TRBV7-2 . CASIHPGTGREQFF TGTGCCAGCATCCACCCCGGGACAGGACGTGAGCAGTTCTTC
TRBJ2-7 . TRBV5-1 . CASSRLNEAYEQYF TGCGCCAGCAGCCGTTTAAATGAAGCCTACGAGCAGTACTTC
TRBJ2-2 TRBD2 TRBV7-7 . CASSKLSGGDSGELFF TGTGCTAGCAGCAAACTTAGCGGGGGGGACAGCGGGGAGCTGTTTTTT
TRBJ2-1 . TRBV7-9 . CASSLGTTGLSEQFF TGTGCCAGCAGCTTAGGAACCACAGGGCTCAGTGAGCAGTTCTTC
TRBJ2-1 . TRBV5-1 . CASSLAGGQGDEQFF TGCGCCAGCAGCTTAGCGGGGGGACAGGGCGATGAGCAGTTCTTC
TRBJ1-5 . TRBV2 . CASGRLPRVSNQPQHF TGTGCCAGCGGAAGACTACCCAGGGTGAGCAATCAGCCCCAGCATTTT